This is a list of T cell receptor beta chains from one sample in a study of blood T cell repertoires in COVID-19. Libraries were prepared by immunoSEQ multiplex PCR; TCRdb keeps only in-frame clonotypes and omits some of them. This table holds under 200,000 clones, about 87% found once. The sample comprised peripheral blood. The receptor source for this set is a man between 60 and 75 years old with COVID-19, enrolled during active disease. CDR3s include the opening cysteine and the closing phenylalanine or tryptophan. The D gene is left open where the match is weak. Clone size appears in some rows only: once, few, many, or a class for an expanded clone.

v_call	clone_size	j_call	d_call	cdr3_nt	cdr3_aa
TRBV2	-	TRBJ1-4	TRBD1	TGTGCCAGCAGTAGGCAGGGGGTAACTAATGAAAAACTGTTTTTT	CASSRQGVTNEKLFF
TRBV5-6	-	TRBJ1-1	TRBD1	TGTGCCAGCAGCCCATCAGGGGGCGGCACTGAAGCTTTCTTT	CASSPSGGGTEAFF
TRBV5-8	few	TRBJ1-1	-	TGTGCCAGCAGCTTGGTGCCAGGGACTGAAGCTTTCTTT	CASSLVPGTEAFF
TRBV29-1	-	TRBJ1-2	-	TGCAGCGTCCAACTTCCGGGGGGCGAAGGCTACACCTTC	CSVQLPGGEGYTF
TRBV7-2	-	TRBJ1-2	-	TGTGCCAGCAGTCCATTTAGTAAAGGAGGGGTAGGCTACACCTTC	CASSPFSKGGVGYTF
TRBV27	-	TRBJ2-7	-	TGTGCCAGCAGTCCCACAGGTCACCCGAGCTCCTACGAGCAGTACTTC	CASSPTGHPSSYEQYF
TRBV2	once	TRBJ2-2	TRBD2	TGTGCCAGCAGCGGACTAGCGGGAGGGCCAGGGACCGGGGAGCTGTTTTTT	CASSGLAGGPGTGELFF
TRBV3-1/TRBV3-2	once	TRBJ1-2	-	TGTGCCAGCAGCCAGTCGACAGCCTACTATGGCTACACCTTC	CASSQSTAYYGYTF
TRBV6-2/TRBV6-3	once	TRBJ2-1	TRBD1	TGTGCCAGCAGTTACTCCGCAGGACAGGGGGAGGTTTTAGGTGAGCAGTTCTTC	CASSYSAGQGEVLGEQFF
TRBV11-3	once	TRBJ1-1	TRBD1	TGTGCCAGCAGCTTAGCACGGGACAGGGGTGGTGGCACTGAAGCTTTCTTT	CASSLARDRGGGTEAFF
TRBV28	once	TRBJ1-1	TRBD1	TGTGCCTGTCGGACAGGGGGTAGCACTGAAGCTTTCTTT	CACRTGGSTEAFF
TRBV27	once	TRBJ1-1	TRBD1	TGTGCCAGCAGTCCTGACAGGGGGCCCTACGGCACTGAAGCTTTCTTT	CASSPDRGPYGTEAFF
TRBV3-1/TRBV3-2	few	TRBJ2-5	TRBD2	TGTGCCAGCAGCCAGGGACTAGAAGGGAAGACCCAGTACTTC	CASSQGLEGKTQYF
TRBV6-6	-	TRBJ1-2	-	TGTGCCAGCAGTTCCCTCGGGGGGGGTAACTATGGCTACACCTTC	CASSSLGGGNYGYTF
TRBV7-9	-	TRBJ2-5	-	TGTGCCAGCAGCTTAGGGGCCCGTAAGGACTTTCAAGAGACCCAGTACTTC	CASSLGARKDFQETQYF
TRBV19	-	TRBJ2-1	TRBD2	TGTGCCAGTAGTATAGGGGGGGGTGGCTACAATGAGCAGTTCTTC	CASSIGGGGYNEQFF
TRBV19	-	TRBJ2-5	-	TGTGCCAGTAGCCCGGCGGACATCCAAGAGACCCAGTACTTC	CASSPADIQETQYF
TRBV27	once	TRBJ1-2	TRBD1	TGTGCCAGCAGTGCACGACAGGGGGGAGCTGGCCACACCTTC	CASSARQGGAGHTF
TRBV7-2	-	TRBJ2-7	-	TGTGCCAGCAGCTTATCTTTGGGAGTTAACTACGAGCAGTACTTC	CASSLSLGVNYEQYF
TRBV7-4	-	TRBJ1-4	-	TGTGCCAGCAGCTTAGTCGGGGTAATTTTGGGAAAACTGTTTTTT	CASSLVGVILGKLFF
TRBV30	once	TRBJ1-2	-	TGTGCCTGGAGTGCCCCGCCAGGCGGCTACACCTTC	CAWSAPPGGYTF
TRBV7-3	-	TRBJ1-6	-	TGTGCCAGCAGCTTAGGCCAGCGTAATTCACCCCTCCACTTT	CASSLGQRNSPLHF
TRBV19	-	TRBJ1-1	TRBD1	TGTGCCAGTAGTGCGGCAGGGGGCGGCGGCACTGAAGCTTTCTTT	CASSAAGGGGTEAFF
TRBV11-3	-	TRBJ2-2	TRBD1	TGTGCCAGCAGCCCCGACAGGGGGAACACCGGGGAGCTGTTTTTT	CASSPDRGNTGELFF
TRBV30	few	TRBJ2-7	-	TGTGCCTGGATGTCTTTTAGGGGATCTGGCTACGAGCAGTACTTC	CAWMSFRGSGYEQYF
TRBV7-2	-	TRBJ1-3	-	TGTGCCAGCAGCTTAGCTGGCCCAATCTCTGGAAACACCATATATTTT	CASSLAGPISGNTIYF
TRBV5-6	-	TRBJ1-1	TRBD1	TGTGCCAGCAGCCTCCGACAGGGGGGAAACCTAAACACTGAAGCTTTCTTT	CASSLRQGGNLNTEAFF
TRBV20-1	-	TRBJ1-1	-	TGCAGTGCTAGAGATAATGAGATCCGGTTT	CSARDNEIRF
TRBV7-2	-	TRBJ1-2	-	TGTGCCAGCACCTCATCCGGCAGGGCCTATGGCTACACCTTC	CASTSSGRAYGYTF
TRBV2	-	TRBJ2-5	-	TGTGCCAGCGGGGGCGAGTGGGAGACCCAGTACTTC	CASGGEWETQYF
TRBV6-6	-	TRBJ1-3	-	TGTGCCAGCGGCGGGGCCGAAGGCTCTGGAAACACCATATATTTT	CASGGAEGSGNTIYF
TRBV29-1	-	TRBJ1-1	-	TGCAGCGGGAGGGTGAACACTGAAGCTTTCTTT	CSGRVNTEAFF
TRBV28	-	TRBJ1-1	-	TGTGCCAGCAGTTCAAATACAGGGTTTGCTGAAGCTTTCTTT	CASSSNTGFAEAFF
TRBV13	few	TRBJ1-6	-	TGTGCCAGCAGCTTAGTCGCTCAGGCAGTGAGTTCACCCCTCCACTTT	CASSLVAQAVSSPLHF
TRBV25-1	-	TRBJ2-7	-	TGTGCCAGCAAGGGACTGGGCGGGTACGAGCAGTACTTC	CASKGLGGYEQYF
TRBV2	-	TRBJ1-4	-	TGTGCCAGCAGTGAAAGGGGCGAAAAACTGTTTTTT	CASSERGEKLFF
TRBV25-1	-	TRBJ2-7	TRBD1	TGTGCCAGCAGTGAATACGGACAGGGGGCCAACGAGCAGTACTTC	CASSEYGQGANEQYF
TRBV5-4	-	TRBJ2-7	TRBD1	TGTGCCAGCAGCTTGGGGCCAGGGGGCGAGCAGTACTTC	CASSLGPGGEQYF
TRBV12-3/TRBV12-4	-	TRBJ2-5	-	TGTGCCAGCAGTTTTGCCCAGCGAGAGACCCAGTACTTC	CASSFAQRETQYF
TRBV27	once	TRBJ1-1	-	TGTGCCAGCAGTTCCCGAGCAGGGTCTCCTAGCACTGAAGCTTTCTTT	CASSSRAGSPSTEAFF
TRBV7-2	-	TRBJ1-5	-	TGTGCCAGCAGCTTAGCTGGAGGGAATCAGCCCCAGCATTTT	CASSLAGGNQPQHF
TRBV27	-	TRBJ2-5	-	TGTGCCAGCAGGCGGGACCCGGGGCGGATCCAGTACTTC	CASRRDPGRIQYF
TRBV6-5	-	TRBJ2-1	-	TGTGCCAGCAAGCTCGCGGGACAGAACTACAATGAGCAGTTCTTC	CASKLAGQNYNEQFF
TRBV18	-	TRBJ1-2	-	TGTGCCAGCTCACCACCGGGGGGATATGGCTACACCTTC	CASSPPGGYGYTF
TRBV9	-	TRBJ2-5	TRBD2	TGTGCCAGCAGCGTAGAGGGAGGGGCGGAGACCCAGTACTTC	CASSVEGGAETQYF
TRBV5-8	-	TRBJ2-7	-	TGTGCCAGCAGCTCCACGAGTAACGAGCAGTACTTC	CASSSTSNEQYF
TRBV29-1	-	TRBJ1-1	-	TGCAGCGTCTCAAGAGACAGCACTGAAGCTTTCTTT	CSVSRDSTEAFF
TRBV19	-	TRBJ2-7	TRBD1	TGTGCCAGTAGTATAGACCGGACAGGTATCTACGAGCAGTACTTC	CASSIDRTGIYEQYF
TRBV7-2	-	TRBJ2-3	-	TGTGCCAGCAGCCTATCCCGCGATACGCAGTATTTT	CASSLSRDTQYF
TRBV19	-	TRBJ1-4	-	TGTGCCAGTAGTATAGGAGGAGCTAATGAAAAACTGTTTTTT	CASSIGGANEKLFF
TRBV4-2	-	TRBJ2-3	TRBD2	TGTGCCAGCAGCCAAGGGGAGGGAGGAGGCACAGATACGCAGTATTTT	CASSQGEGGGTDTQYF
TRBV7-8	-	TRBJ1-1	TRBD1	TGTGCCAGCAGACCAGGGGGAGTGTACACTGAAGCTTTCTTT	CASRPGGVYTEAFF
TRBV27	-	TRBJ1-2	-	TGTGCCAGCAGAACAGGGATCTCTGGCTACACCTTC	CASRTGISGYTF
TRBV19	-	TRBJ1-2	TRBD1	TGTGCCAGTAGTATGGACAGGGGAAACTATGGCTACACCTTC	CASSMDRGNYGYTF
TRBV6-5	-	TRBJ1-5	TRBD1	TGTGCCAGCAGATCACAGGGGGCGGCTAATCAGCCCCAGCATTTT	CASRSQGAANQPQHF